These T cell receptor beta chains were read from a single sample in a study of Ad26.COV2.S vaccination and SARS-CoV-2 variants. The table came from immunoSEQ multiplex PCR; TCRdb's copy has only in-frame clones and leaves some out. The sample contains under 550,000 clones, 88% of which appear only once. Here the sequenced sample was peripheral blood, taken in a trial of Ad26.COV2.S vaccine versus placebo. The receptor source for this set is a person aged 18 to 65 who received the Ad26.COV2.S COVID-19 vaccine or a placebo. The CDR3 runs from the conserved cysteine through the conserved F or W. A D gene is named only where the DNA matches it firmly. Size tells how often a clone was seen (once, few, many) or the class of an expanded clone, and some rows leave it out.

V	J	size	D	DNA	CDR3
TRBV7-9	TRBJ2-3	.	.	TGTGCCAGCAGTTTAGGCCCTACAGGGAGGAATACGCAGTATTTT	CASSLGPTGRNTQYF
TRBV19	TRBJ1-1	.	.	TGTGCCAGTAGTGTACCCCTCTCCGGGGGGCCGACTGAAGCTTTCTTT	CASSVPLSGGPTEAFF
TRBV7-2	TRBJ1-2	.	.	TGTGCCAGCAGCGCCTCCGGGACAACCAACTATGGCTACACCTTC	CASSASGTTNYGYTF
TRBV19	TRBJ1-1	medium-sized	TRBD1	TGTGCCAGTTGCACAGGGGGCACTGAAGCTTTCTTT	CASCTGGTEAFF
TRBV29-1	TRBJ1-1	.	TRBD1	TGCAGCGTTGCCCAGGGAACAGGGGTGGCTACTGAAGCTTTCTTT	CSVAQGTGVATEAFF
TRBV6-5	TRBJ2-7	.	TRBD1	TGTGCCAGCAGACGGACAGGGGGCCACGAGCAGTACTTC	CASRRTGGHEQYF
TRBV19	TRBJ2-3	.	.	TGTGCCAGTAATTCCAGGAGCACAGATACGCAGTATTTT	CASNSRSTDTQYF
TRBV7-9	TRBJ2-5	.	.	TGTGCCAGCAGCCCCCCTCCGGGGGAGACCCAGTACTTC	CASSPPPGETQYF
TRBV7-9	TRBJ2-5	.	TRBD1	TGTGCCAGCAGCTTACCGGGACAGGGGGTAGAGACCCAGTACTTC	CASSLPGQGVETQYF
TRBV2	TRBJ2-2	.	.	TGTGCCAGCAGTGAAGGGGCAGCTAACACCGGGGAGCTGTTTTTT	CASSEGAANTGELFF
TRBV5-5	TRBJ2-7	.	.	TGTGCCAGCAGCTTGGCCGGGATGGGGTCCTACGAGCAGTACTTC	CASSLAGMGSYEQYF
TRBV5-6	TRBJ1-3	.	.	TGTGCCAGCAGCTTGGGTCGTTCTGGAAACACCATATATTTT	CASSLGRSGNTIYF
TRBV28	TRBJ1-6	.	.	TGTGCCAGCAGTTCCCGGGACTCTAGGACACCCCTCCACTTT	CASSSRDSRTPLHF
TRBV4-1	TRBJ1-6	.	.	TGCGCCAGCAGCCAAGGCCAGGGGCCGACTGGTAATTCACCCCTCCACTTT	CASSQGQGPTGNSPLHF
TRBV5-6	TRBJ1-5	once	.	TGTGCCAGCAGCTTGGTGGGTTTTAATCAGCCCCAGCATTTT	CASSLVGFNQPQHF
TRBV7-9	TRBJ2-7	.	TRBD1	TGTGCCAGCAGCCCTTCCCTGGGTATGACAGGGGGCGAGCAGTACTTC	CASSPSLGMTGGEQYF
TRBV28	TRBJ2-5	.	.	TGTGCCAGCAGTTTAGCAGTCGAGGAGACCCAGTACTTC	CASSLAVEETQYF
TRBV5-1	TRBJ2-7	.	.	TGCGCCAGCGCCGGGGCCTCCTACGAGCAGTACTTC	CASAGASYEQYF
TRBV5-6	TRBJ2-7	.	TRBD1	TGTGCCAGCAGCCCAGGGACAGGGTACTACGAGCAGTACTTC	CASSPGTGYYEQYF
TRBV20-1	TRBJ2-1	.	TRBD1	TGCAGTGCTAGTTGGGACAGCCACAATGAGCAGTTCTTC	CSASWDSHNEQFF
TRBV4-1	TRBJ1-2	once	.	TGCGCCAGCAGCCAAGTGGGGCATGGCTACACCTTC	CASSQVGHGYTF
TRBV3-1/TRBV3-2	TRBJ1-2	.	.	TGTGCCAGCAGCCTGACAGCTAACTATGGCTACACCTTC	CASSLTANYGYTF
TRBV6-2/TRBV6-3	TRBJ2-2	once	.	TGTGCCAGCAGTTACTCGAATCGCGCCGCCGGGGAGCTGTTTTTT	CASSYSNRAAGELFF
TRBV18	TRBJ2-5	.	.	TGTGCCAGCTCACCTGGGGAGACCCAGTACTTC	CASSPGETQYF
TRBV23-1	TRBJ2-6	.	TRBD2	TGCGCCAGCAACTGCGGATGCGGGGGTTCCTCTGGGGCCAACGTCCTGACTTTC	CASNCGCGGSSGANVLTF
TRBV5-1	TRBJ1-3	.	.	TGCGCCAGCAGCTCCGCGACTGAAGGAAACACCATATATTTT	CASSSATEGNTIYF
TRBV30	TRBJ2-3	.	.	TGTGCCTGGAGTCCCCCGAATACAGATACGCAGTATTTT	CAWSPPNTDTQYF
TRBV5-1	TRBJ1-2	.	TRBD1	TGCGCCAGCAGCCCCGGACAGGGTGTCTATGGCTACACCTTC	CASSPGQGVYGYTF
TRBV7-9	TRBJ2-6	.	.	TGTGCCAGCAGCTTAGACCCGCTCTCTGGGGCCAACGTCCTGACTTTC	CASSLDPLSGANVLTF
TRBV6-5	TRBJ2-7	.	TRBD2	TGTGCCAGCAGTTACCGGGGGGAGGTCTACGAGCAGTACTTC	CASSYRGEVYEQYF
TRBV28	TRBJ2-3	.	TRBD1	TGTGCCAGCAAGCCCGGACAGGGGGCGACAGATACGCAGTATTTT	CASKPGQGATDTQYF
TRBV7-7	TRBJ2-5	once	TRBD2	TGTGCTAGCAGCTTAGATACGAGCGGGGGTAAGACCCAGTACTTC	CASSLDTSGGKTQYF
TRBV7-6	TRBJ2-1	.	TRBD1	TGTGCCAGCAGCTCCGTACGACAGGGTCGGGGCAATGAGCAGTTCTTC	CASSSVRQGRGNEQFF
TRBV6-2/TRBV6-3	TRBJ2-5	once	.	TGTGCCAGCAGTAACCCAGGCCCAGAGACCCAGTACTTC	CASSNPGPETQYF
TRBV10-2	TRBJ1-1	.	.	TGCGCCAGCAGTGATAGGACTCTTCGAAGCGAAGCTTTCTTT	CASSDRTLRSEAFF
TRBV6-2/TRBV6-3	TRBJ2-2	.	.	TGTGCCAGCAGTTACGTCTACTCGACCGGGGAGCTGTTTTTT	CASSYVYSTGELFF
TRBV5-6	TRBJ1-1	once	.	TGTGCCAGCAGCTTGGCCGTTTGGGAAAACACTGAAGCTTTCTTT	CASSLAVWENTEAFF
TRBV6-2/TRBV6-3	TRBJ2-1	once	TRBD2	TGTGCCAGCACCCCAGCGGGAGCGGGGGAGTTTGAGCAGTTCTTC	CASTPAGAGEFEQFF
TRBV4-3	TRBJ2-1	.	TRBD2	TGCGCCAGCAGCCAAGATTACGAGCGGGGGGGGCCCTCCTACAATGAGCAGTTCTTC	CASSQDYERGGPSYNEQFF
TRBV6-5	TRBJ2-7	.	.	TGTGCCAGCAACGACTCACCAGGAAGGGAGCAGTACTTC	CASNDSPGREQYF
TRBV9	TRBJ1-2	.	TRBD1	TGTGCCAGCAGGGGACAGGGGGGCAACTATGGCTACACCTTC	CASRGQGGNYGYTF
TRBV10-3	TRBJ2-7	.	TRBD2	TGTGCCATCAGTGGCACTTTGGGGGGGGTCTACGAGCAGTACTTC	CAISGTLGGVYEQYF
TRBV29-1	TRBJ1-2	.	TRBD1	TGCAGCGTTGGACGGGACAGGAGACTTACTAACTATGGCTACACCTTC	CSVGRDRRLTNYGYTF
TRBV7-2	TRBJ2-7	.	TRBD1	TGTGCCAGCTCGGCAGGGACAGGGGCCTACGAGCAGTACTTC	CASSAGTGAYEQYF
TRBV19	TRBJ2-7	.	.	TGTGCCAGTAGTTCGCCCGGGACACCCGGCGAGCAGTACTTC	CASSSPGTPGEQYF
TRBV7-9	TRBJ2-3	.	.	TGTGCCAGCAGCTTATATATTGCCTCTAGCACAGATACGCAGTATTTT	CASSLYIASSTDTQYF
TRBV6-1	TRBJ2-3	.	.	TGTGCCAGCAGTGAAACAGGTTTTCGAGGCACAGATACGCAGTATTTT	CASSETGFRGTDTQYF
TRBV18	TRBJ2-2	.	TRBD1	TGTGCCAGCTTCCCCCGACAGGGAAATACCGGGGAGCTGTTTTTT	CASFPRQGNTGELFF
TRBV7-2	TRBJ1-5	.	.	TGTGCCAGCAGCTCTGGCGGGAGTATGAATCAGCCCCAGCATTTT	CASSSGGSMNQPQHF
TRBV2	TRBJ1-1	.	TRBD1	TGTGCCAGCAGTAAGGGGACAGCTAGCTACCACACTGAAGCTTTCTTT	CASSKGTASYHTEAFF
TRBV20-1	TRBJ2-7	.	.	TGCAGTGCTAGGGAAGGGTACGAGCAGTACTTC	CSAREGYEQYF
TRBV11-3	TRBJ2-5	.	.	TGTGCCAGCAGCCCGGACCATGAGACCCAGTACTTC	CASSPDHETQYF
TRBV6-5	TRBJ2-7	once	.	TGTGCCAGCAGTTACGGCCACGAGCAGTACTTC	CASSYGHEQYF